These 26 T cell receptor beta chains originate from one sample sequenced in a study of blood T cell repertoires in COVID-19. Generated by immunoSEQ multiplex PCR, the TCRdb table keeps only in-frame clones and is missing some. The repertoire has 350,000 to 450,000 clones, approximately 89% of them found once; the top ten carry 0.86%. Material: PBMCs or T cells enriched from blood (not recorded which). The receptor set was obtained from a woman in her thirties or forties who had been exposed to COVID-19.

The chain uses TRBV4-3 and TRBJ1-1; tentatively, D is TRBD1 (5 bases). V was cut by 1 base and J by 7 bases, with 10 bases left in between. CDR1 is LGHNA and CDR2 is YSLEER in the germline V gene. The CDR3 consists of 13 residues. The CDR3 sequence: CASSQAQGDEAFF. CDR3 DNA: TGCGCCAGCAGCCAAGCGCAGGGCGATGAAGCTTTCTTT.

The chain uses TRBV7-8 and TRBJ1-1; a weak D match, TRBD1 (6 bases). The CDR3 runs 17 residues. Germline V gives CDR1 SGHVS, CDR2 FQNEAQ. The V and J ends lost 4 bases and 5 bases respectively, with 23 bases between them. For the CDR3, the DNA is TGTGCCAGCAGCTCCTTTGGCCGAACAGGGTTTGGGACTGAAGCTTTCTTT. Protein sequence: CASSSFGRTGFGTEAFF. The entire variable domain, with the rest obtained from reference TRBV7-8 and TRBJ1-1, is as follows: GAGVSQSPRYKVAKRGQDVALRCDPISGHVSLFWYQQALGQGPEFLTYFQNEAQLDKSGLPSDRFFAERPEGSVSTLKIQRTQQEDSAVYLCASSSFGRTGFGTEAFFGQGTRLTVV.

The chain is built from TRBV21-1 and TRBJ1-6; the table calls TRBD1, which could not be checked here. TRBV21-1 is described as a pseudogene. The CDR3 loop spans 15 amino acids. CDR3 amino acids: CASSRGSVFDRPLHF. CDR3 bases: TGTGCCAGCAGCAGGGGGTCCGTTTTCGACAGGCCCCTCCACTTT.

This clone was counted a single time. The rearrangement uses TRBV3-1 (or the pseudogene TRBV3-2) and TRBJ1-2, with 12 nucleotides matching TRBD1. There are 14 residues in the CDR3. Germline V lookup: CDR1 LGHDT, CDR2 YNNKEL (reference sequence). After removal of 6 bases from V and 8 bases from J, the junction contained 7 bases not matched to a gene. CDR3 region: CASSRGQGAKGYTF. CDR3 nucleotides: TGTGCCAGCAGTAGGGGACAGGGGGCGAAAGGCTACACCTTC.

The chain has TRBV29-1 and TRBJ1-3; the D is unclear. This CDR3 comprises 12 residues. Germline-derived CDR1 and CDR2 are SQVTM and ANQGSEA. V lost 7 bases, J lost 2 bases, and 9 bases lay in between. CDR3 region: CSAGVTGNTIYF. The CDR3 DNA is TGCAGCGCCGGAGTGACTGGAAACACCATATATTTT.

This clone was counted many times. DNA for the CDR3: TGTGCCAGCAGCTTTTCCAGCGGGAGAGGAAGGGATACGCAGTATTTT. It specifies CASSFSSGRGRDTQYF. The genes are TRBV7-3 and TRBJ2-3, with 8 bases matching TRBD2. Germline lookup yields CDR1 SGHTA and CDR2 FQGTGA. J was trimmed by 6 bases and V by 3 bases; bases with no gene match: 11. This CDR3 region has 16 residues.

The J gene is TRBJ1-1, the V gene TRBV12-3 or TRBV12-4; a weak D match, TRBD1 (6 bases). The CDR3 length is 11 residues. V lost 6 bases to trimming and J lost 9 bases, with 11 bases between them. CDR3 in amino acids: CASSPTGKAFF. The CDR3 DNA follows: TGTGCCAGCAGCCCCACAGGGAAAGCTTTCTTT.

This chain joins TRBV10-1 and TRBJ2-3, with a tentative D call TRBD2 (6 bases). Germline V gives CDR1 WNHNN, CDR2 SYGVQD (reference sequence). Trimming pared 6 bases from V and 0 bases from J, leaving 10 bases between. The CDR3 extends over 14 amino acids. The CDR3 DNA follows: TGCGCCAGCAGAGAAGGACTAAGCACAGATACGCAGTATTTT. Its translation is CASREGLSTDTQYF.

The chain links TRBV11-2 to TRBJ2-7; D possibly corresponds to TRBD1 (6 bases). CDR1 and CDR2 from the germline V gene are SGHAT and FQNNGV. The CDR3 consists of 16 residues. V was cut by 5 bases and J by 3 bases, with 20 bases left in between. Here the CDR3 reads CASSESWTANLYEQYF. CDR3 nucleotide sequence: TGTGCCAGCAGCGAGAGCTGGACAGCCAACCTCTACGAGCAGTACTTC.

This sequence joins TRBV5-5 and TRBJ1-5; D unresolved. This CDR3 spans 14 amino acids. CDR1 and CDR2 from the germline V gene are SGHKS and YYEKEE (reference sequence). V was trimmed by 3 bases and J by 5 bases, leaving 12 bases between them. The CDR3 here is CASSSFNRDQPQHF. The CDR3 bases are TGTGCCAGCAGCTCGTTTAACAGAGATCAGCCCCAGCATTTT.

J is TRBJ2-2 and V is TRBV7-9; 7 bases map to TRBD2. In germline, CDR1 is SEHNR, CDR2 FQNEAQ (reference sequence). The J segment lost 4 bases and the V segment lost 5 bases, leaving 10 bases of the junction unmatched. The CDR3 sequence is 16 residues long. The CDR3 here is CASSDPTSAPTGELFF. The CDR3, as DNA: TGTGCCAGCAGCGATCCTACTAGCGCACCCACCGGGGAGCTGTTTTTT.

The rearrangement joins TRBV11-3 to TRBJ2-3; TRBD2 aligns across 7 bases. The CDR3 extends over 17 amino acids. V gave up 0 bases and J gave up 1 base; unmatched junction bases: 7. Germline lookup yields CDR1 SGHNT and CDR2 YENEEA. This CDR3 reads CASSLDLGGSGTDTQYF. Written as DNA, the CDR3 is TGTGCCAGCAGCTTAGATCTGGGCGGGAGTGGCACAGATACGCAGTATTTT.

The chain couples TRBV7-9 to TRBJ1-4; no clear D. Germline loops: CDR1 SEHNR, CDR2 FQNEAQ (reference sequence). The CDR3 totals 17 residues. V lost 4 bases and J lost 0, with 15 bases in between. CDR3 residues: CASSSRGQVSTNEKLFF. In nucleotides, the CDR3 is TGTGCCAGCAGCTCCCGAGGGCAGGTATCAACTAATGAAAAACTGTTTTTT.

The V gene is TRBV27, the J gene TRBJ1-5, with TRBD1 identical over 7 bases. Germline values: CDR1 MNHEY, CDR2 SMNVEV (reference sequence). This CDR3 is 14 amino acids long. Trimming cost V 8 bases and J 1 base; bases outside gene matches: 5. CDR3 DNA sequence: TGTGCCAGCCGGACAGGAGAGAGCAATCAGCCCCAGCATTTT. This codes for CASRTGESNQPQHF.

The V and J genes are TRBV27 and TRBJ1-4; a weak D match, TRBD1 (5 bases). The germline V gene has CDR1 MNHEY and CDR2 SMNVEV (reference sequence). Deletions cut 7 bases from V and 2 bases from J, with 17 bases between. The CDR3 has 16 residues. DNA for the CDR3: TGTGCCAGCAAGAACCTCAGGGTATCGACTAATGAAAAACTGTTTTTT. Its protein product is CASKNLRVSTNEKLFF.

The CDR3 sequence is CASLGGEGANSPLHF. CDR3 coding DNA: TGTGCCAGCCTCGGGGGGGAGGGGGCTAATTCACCCCTCCACTTT. The chain joins TRBV6-5 to TRBJ1-6, with TRBD1 identical over 7 bases. This CDR3 spans 15 amino acids. Trimming removed 8 bases from V and 6 bases from J; junction bases left unmatched: 10. CDR1 is MNHEY, CDR2 SVGAGI, per germline.

V usage is TRBV24-1 and J usage is TRBJ2-1, with 10 bases lining up with TRBD1. The J segment lost 6 bases and the V segment lost 3 bases, leaving 4 bases of the junction unmatched. CDR3 length equals 15 residues. CDR1 and CDR2 from the germline V gene are KGHDR and SFDVKD. CDR3 sequence reads: CATSDPWTGGNEQFF. The CDR3 DNA sequence: TGTGCCACCAGTGATCCGTGGACAGGGGGCAATGAGCAGTTCTTC.

V usage is TRBV14 and J usage is TRBJ2-3; tentative D call: TRBD2 (6 bases). With 4 bases removed from V and 4 bases from J, the gap between germline ends came to 24 bases. The CDR3 contains 18 residues. Germline V CDR1 and CDR2: SGHDN, FVKESK. The CDR3 DNA follows: TGTGCCAGCAGCCCATATGCCCCTCTAGCGATAAGCGCAGATACGCAGTATTTT. This encodes CASSPYAPLAISADTQYF.

This CDR3 is CASSLSGGAYNEQFF. DNA for the CDR3: TGTGCCAGCAGCCTGAGCGGGGGCGCCTACAATGAGCAGTTCTTC. The chain is built from TRBV7-9 and TRBJ2-1; 8 bases fit TRBD2. CDR1 and CDR2 (germline): SEHNR, FQNEAQ (reference sequence). CDR3 length: 15 residues. The junction had 5 bases not matched to a gene; V was cut back by 5 bases and J by 2 bases.

V is TRBV7-8 and J is TRBJ2-7, with 7 bases identical to TRBD2. With 5 bases clipped from V and 0 bases from J, the junction kept 10 bases outside the gene matches. CDR1 and CDR2 (germline): SGHVS, FQNEAQ. The CDR3 is 16 residues long. The CDR3 loop is CASSARGAGVSYEQYF. DNA for the CDR3: TGTGCCAGCAGCGCACGCGGGGCGGGGGTCTCCTACGAGCAGTACTTC.

The chain links TRBV4-3 to TRBJ1-4; 7 nucleotides line up with TRBD1. V was pared by 1 base and J by 8 bases, with 7 bases of the junction left unmatched. The V gene's germline CDR1 is LGHNA and CDR2 YSLEER. CDR3 length equals 15 residues. The CDR3 region is CASSQVGTDLEKLFF. The CDR3 DNA sequence: TGCGCCAGCAGCCAAGTGGGGACAGACTTAGAAAAACTGTTTTTT.

The V and J genes are TRBV5-4 and TRBJ2-5; the D gene is possibly TRBD2 (5 bases). CDR3 length equals 15 residues. CDR1 is SGHNT and CDR2 is YYREEE in the germline V gene (reference sequence). The V end was cut by 2 bases, the J end by 1 base, with 12 bases between. Here the CDR3 DNA reads TGTGCCAGCAGCTTAGGAAAGCGGAGCCAAGAGACCCAGTACTTC. Translated, it gives CASSLGKRSQETQYF.

The chain couples TRBV19 to TRBJ1-2; the match to TRBD1 covers 7 bases. Germline CDR1 LNHDA, CDR2 SQIVND (reference sequence). Trimming removed 7 bases from V and 0 bases from J; junction bases left unmatched: 11. The CDR3 length is 16 residues. The CDR3 region is CASKIGQALANYGYTF. CDR3 in DNA: TGTGCCAGTAAAATCGGACAGGCCTTAGCTAACTATGGCTACACCTTC.

The chain has TRBV5-8 and TRBJ1-5; D uncertain. The CDR3 has 15 residues. CDR1 is SGHTS and CDR2 is YDEGEE in the germline V gene. V lost 4 bases to trimming and J lost 5 bases, with 16 bases between them. CDR3: CASSPEGGPHQPQHF. For the CDR3, the DNA is TGTGCCAGCAGCCCCGAGGGAGGCCCTCATCAGCCCCAGCATTTT.

Only one count was recorded for this clone. The rearrangement uses TRBV19 and TRBJ1-3, with D unclear. The CDR3 loop spans 12 amino acids. Germline CDR1 and CDR2: LNHDA and SQIVND (reference sequence). V was pared by 11 bases and J by 1 base, with 9 bases between. The chain's CDR3 is CASGSSGNTIYF. The CDR3 bases are TGTGCCTCTGGGAGTTCTGGAAACACCATATATTTT.

The gene calls are TRBV6-5 and TRBJ2-1; maybe TRBD1 (5 bases). Germline lookup yields CDR1 MNHEY and CDR2 SVGAGI. V was cut by 9 bases and J by 9 bases, with 18 bases left in between. The CDR3 is 13 amino acids. CDR3 in DNA: TGTGCCAGTACAGGTAGTATCGTAGGTGAGCAGTTCTTC. Translated, it gives CASTGSIVGEQFF.